The following is a T cell receptor beta chain sequence with its context. The antigen is undetermined. These data belong to a study of regulatory T cells in long-lasting Graves disease. CDR3 regions were amplified by Arm-PCR using iRepertoire HTBI primers to build TCR beta libraries. In the original workflow: The study identified 55 to 80 TRBV and about 14 TRBJ segments across samples. Each CDR3 protein gets one entry after TCRdb re-called the multiplex PCR reads with MiXCR. The V and J calls and clone size come from TCRdb's table, not from the authors' own analysis. The sample has some 600,000 distinct CDR3 sequences; roughly 16% are singletons. The CDR3 is made up of 15 amino acids. V shed 4 bases and J 11 bases; nucleotides not matched to a gene: 17. Per germline, CDR1 SGHRS and CDR2 YFSETQ. The time point is: newly diagnosed GD, antithyroid drugs for less than 3 months. The TCR library used RNA extracted from PBMCs.

Study findings and constraints: Between persistent patients, 2,500 to 3,500 public clonotypes were shared, exceeding the approximately 990 shared between new patients.

Separately, the same data were catalogued under a study of T cells in Graves' hyperthyroidism and ophthalmopathy. That paper states: The model identified upcoming ophthalmopathy a median about six months ahead of onset.

The clonotype comes from a man between 18 and 29 years old with Graves disease. V gene TRBV5-1 combines with J gene TRBJ1-2; TRBD1 aligns across 7 bases. The sample in question was peripheral blood mononuclear cells (PBMCs), obtained at new diagnosis, from a patient treated with antithyroid drugs. The CDR3 DNA reads as TGCGCCAGCAGCCTCACGGCAGGGGGGGCGCAGGTGTACACCTTC. It specifies CASSLTAGGAQVYTF.